Here is one T cell receptor beta chain with its context. Produced via immunoSEQ multiplex PCR; TCRdb's table is partial and in-frame only. The table lists some 490,000 clones, approximately 85% of them singletons. The sample comes from a study of blood T cell repertoires in COVID-19. Overall study: Acute-phase and convalescent COVID-19 samples originated in the United States, Italy and Spain. PBMCs, B-cell-depleted T cells, or T cells were the source of the cDNA or gDNA that made up the material.

The CDR3 has 13 amino acids. V was cut by 5 bases and J by 3 bases, with 10 bases left in between. CDR1 is SGHTA and CDR2 is FQGNSA in the germline V gene. J is TRBJ1-2 and V is TRBV7-2; a weak D match, TRBD1 (6 bases). Input material: peripheral blood. The clonotype comes from a human donor in a cohort sampled during active COVID-19. The CDR3 nucleotides read TGTGCCAGCAGCCCTGGACAGTACTATGGCTACACCTTC. Translating it yields CASSPGQYYGYTF.